These 16 T cell receptor beta chains originate from one sample sequenced in a study of blood T cells in healthy people across ages (dated by TCRdb to the mid-2010s). The receptor library was made with 5' RACE. TCRdb records Illumina HiSeq 2500 as the sequencer. A second PCR of roughly 6 to 11 cycles was run with a J-beta primer mix and a sample-barcoded 5' primer. TCRdb cleaned the public reads at Q25 with fastp, built clones with MiXCR and kept in-frame beta chains. Every entry covers one CDR3 protein and lists the most common genes and DNA from its rows. For this sample the table gives some 640,000 distinct CDR3 sequences, of which less than 35% were detected only once. In total, the top ten clones hold more than 15% of the sample. Material for sequencing was blood. Source of these receptors: a woman older than 75 in good health.

This sequence joins TRBV7-2 and TRBJ1-2, with 10 bases lining up with TRBD1. The CDR3 length is 14 residues. V trimming: 2 bases; J trimming: 10 bases; junction bases outside the gene matches: 7. Germline V gives CDR1 SGHTA, CDR2 FQGNSA. CDR3 DNA sequence: TGTGCCAGCAGCTTATCGACAGGGGGCCGTGACTACACCTTC. Translation gives CASSLSTGGRDYTF.

With respect to this clonotype: A much bigger clone sits one base away, suggesting this may be a read error. The rearrangement links TRBV7-2 to TRBJ1-1; D is unresolved. The CDR3 is 16 amino acids. V lost 1 base, J lost 3 bases, and 15 bases lay in between. Germline V gene lookup returns CDR1 SGHTA and CDR2 FQGNSA. The DNA for the CDR3 is TGTGCCAGCAGCTTAGAGGCCCGAATGCCGGACACTGAAGCTTTCTTT. Translation: CASSLEARMPDTEAFF.

This clonotype was found many times. The junction shows a germline mismatch at one end, possibly a read error. V gene TRBV3-1 combines with J gene TRBJ2-1; D is possibly TRBD2 (7 bases). Germline-derived CDR1 and CDR2 are LGHDT and YNNKEL (reference sequence). CDR3 length equals 14 residues. DNA for the CDR3: TGCGCCAGCAGCTTGGCCGGGGGGCTCGATGAGCAGTTCTTC. Residues: CASSLAGGLDEQFF.

The rearrangement links TRBV12-3 or TRBV12-4 to TRBJ1-6; perhaps TRBD1 as D (6 bases). V lost 7 bases to trimming and J lost 6 bases, with 13 bases between them. This CDR3 contains 14 residues. The CDR3 DNA is TGTGCCAGCACCCTGACAGGACGTAATTCACCCCTCCACTTT. It translates to CASTLTGRNSPLHF.

This clonotype turned up a few times. Since a much larger clone is just one base distant, this may be a read error. The chain uses TRBV10-3 and TRBJ2-4; D is undetermined. Near its end, the DNA agrees better with TRBJ2-7, so the J call may be wrong. The V gene's germline CDR1 is ENHRY and CDR2 SYGVKD. The CDR3 has 12 amino acids. Here the CDR3 reads CASSDQSYEQYF. Here the CDR3 DNA reads TGTGCCAGCAGTGACCAGTCCTACGAGCAGTACTTC.

Comments on this clonotype: A read error may explain this, as a much larger clone is one base away. This chain uses TRBV6-1 with TRBJ2-7; TRBD1 matches 7 bases. Germline lookup yields CDR1 MNHNS and CDR2 SASEGT. CDR3 size: 14 residues. The trim removed 5 bases at V and 6 bases at J, leaving 10 bases unmatched. CDR3 residues: CASSPGTDGSEQYF. CDR3 in DNA: TGTGCCAGCAGTCCCGGGACAGACGGATCCGAGCAGTACTTC.

This clonotype occurred many times. J is TRBJ2-1 and V is TRBV7-8; D unclear. This CDR3 is built from 15 residues. V was trimmed by 3 bases and J by 1 base, leaving 10 bases between them. From germline, CDR1 is SGHVS and CDR2 FQNEAQ. As DNA, the CDR3 is TGTGCCAGCAGCTTGGCCCGGCGGTCCTACAATGAGCAGTTCTTC. This codes for CASSLARRSYNEQFF. Variable domain in full (rest from reference TRBV7-8 and TRBJ2-1): GAGVSQSPRYKVAKRGQDVALRCDPISGHVSLFWYQQALGQGPEFLTYFQNEAQLDKSGLPSDRFFAERPEGSVSTLKIQRTQQEDSAVYLCASSLARRSYNEQFFGPGTRLTVL.

As for this clonotype: A single base separates this from a much larger clone, so it may be a read error. This chain uses TRBV7-2 with TRBJ2-3; 7 nucleotides align to TRBD2. Germline values: CDR1 SGHTA, CDR2 FQGNSA. The CDR3 covers 14 residues. J lost 6 bases, V lost 4 bases, and 7 bases had no gene match. The chain's CDR3 is CASSCGWGGDTQYF. CDR3 DNA sequence: TGTGCCAGCAGCTGCGGGTGGGGAGGGGATACGCAGTATTTT.

This clonotype was observed at least ten times. The chain recombines TRBV6-1 with TRBJ2-7, with D perhaps TRBD1 (8 bases). Trimming removed 7 bases from V and 6 bases from J, with 22 bases in between. Germline V CDR1 and CDR2: MNHNS, SASEGT. The CDR3 runs 15 residues. CDR3 sequence reads: CASKRQAGQVAEQYF. CDR3 in DNA: TGTGCCAGCAAAAGGCAAGCGGGACAGGTGGCCGAGCAGTACTTC.

This clonotype has at least ten counts. J is TRBJ1-2 and V is TRBV20-1; the D gene is possibly TRBD1 (6 bases). The V end was cut by 5 bases, the J end by 4 bases, with 11 bases between. The germline V gene encodes CDR1 DFQATT and CDR2 SNEGSKA (reference sequence). The CDR3 runs to 12 residues. Written as DNA, the CDR3 is TGCAGTGCTTTCGACAGGTTCTATGGCTACACCTTC. This sequence encodes CSAFDRFYGYTF.

Many counts were recorded for this clonotype. This rearrangement joins TRBV7-3 to TRBJ1-5, with D tentatively TRBD1 (5 bases). Trimming took 0 bases from V and 1 from J, leaving 16 bases between them. The CDR3 runs to 18 residues. Germline CDR1 and CDR2: SGHTA and FQGTGA. The CDR3 reads CASSLTYWAGKSNQPQHF. The CDR3 DNA follows: TGTGCCAGCAGCTTAACGTACTGGGCAGGGAAGAGCAATCAGCCCCAGCATTTT.

About this clonotype itself: An end of the junction differs from the germline gene, which may be a read error. V and J are TRBV6-2 or TRBV6-3 and TRBJ1-1; 10 nucleotides line up with TRBD1. The CDR3 length is 15 residues. The germline CDR1 and CDR2 sequences are MNHEY and SVGEGT. CDR3 sequence reads: CASSHSTGGYTEAFF. The CDR3 DNA is TGTGCCAGCAGTCACTCGACAGGGGGCTACACTGAAGCTTTCTTT.

There are many counts of this clonotype. The rearrangement uses TRBV6-2 or TRBV6-3 and TRBJ2-7; 8 bases align to TRBD2. Looked up from germline, CDR1 is MNHEY and CDR2 is SVGEGT. CDR3 length: 14 amino acids. V shed 0 bases and J 3 bases; nucleotides not matched to a gene: 1. The CDR3 here is CASSYSGTSYEQYF. The CDR3 bases are TGTGCCAGCAGTTACTCCGGGACTAGCTACGAGCAGTACTTC.

Concerning this clonotype itself: It may be a read error: a sequence one base away is much more abundant. The V and J genes are TRBV6-2 or TRBV6-3 and TRBJ2-4; 9 bases agree with TRBD2. Germline loops: CDR1 MNHEY, CDR2 SVGEGT. With V trimmed by 0 bases and J by 13 bases, 10 bases remained unmatched. The CDR3 is made up of 15 amino acids. CDR3 nucleotide sequence: TGTGCCAGCAGTTACTCGGGACTAGCCCAGAACGGGCAGTACTTC. Protein product: CASSYSGLAQNGQYF.

V is TRBV6-5 and J is TRBJ1-6; D perhaps matches TRBD1 (6 bases). The CDR3 is 13 amino acids. Germline V gene lookup returns CDR1 MNHEY and CDR2 SVGAGI. V was cut by 5 bases and J by 10 bases, with 12 bases left in between. The CDR3 protein is CASSPNGGSPLHF. The CDR3 DNA follows: TGTGCCAGCAGTCCCAACGGGGGCTCACCCCTCCACTTT.

About this clonotype itself: This may be a read error, as it is one base from a much larger clone. The chain combines TRBV9 with TRBJ2-7; D remains unclear. V lost 0 bases to trimming and J lost 7 bases, with 8 bases between them. This CDR3 has 12 amino acids. Germline-derived CDR1 and CDR2 are SGDLS and YYNGEE. The CDR3 reads CASSVDYNEQYF. The CDR3 coding sequence is TGTGCCAGCAGCGTAGATTACAATGAGCAGTACTTC.